The 15 T cell receptor beta chains below come from one sample, sequenced in a study of blood T cell repertoires in COVID-19. Profiling relied on immunoSEQ multiplex PCR, and the TCRdb table lists in-frame clones only, not all of them. Of approximately 200,000 clones in the sample, about 85% were seen once. Sequenced material: PBMCs or T cells enriched from blood (not recorded which). The receptors shown here come from a woman aged 25 to 45 who had recovered from COVID-19.

V usage is TRBV6-5 and J usage is TRBJ1-3; tentative D call: TRBD1 (6 bases). CDR3 length equals 15 residues. The V end was cut by 6 bases, the J end by 6 bases, with 18 bases between. Germline V gene sequence: CDR1 MNHEY, CDR2 SVGAGI. The CDR3 nucleotides read TGTGCCAGCAGCTACGGGGGGGCATTCAAAAACACCATATATTTT. Its translation is CASSYGGAFKNTIYF.

The V call is TRBV2, the J call TRBJ1-6, with D unresolved. The germline CDR1 and CDR2 sequences are SNHLY and FYNNEI. V was pared by 4 bases and J by 13 bases, with 5 bases between. This CDR3 spans 10 amino acids. The CDR3 bases are TGTGCCAGCAGTGTTGGCCCCCTCCACTTT. Its translation: CASSVGPLHF.

In this sample, this clone turned up a few times. CDR3 DNA sequence: TGTGCCAGCACTACAAGCGGGGGGGCCTTCAATGAGCAGTTCTTC. Protein sequence: CASTTSGGAFNEQFF. The chain is built from TRBV7-2 and TRBJ2-1, with 10 nucleotides matching TRBD2. V was clipped by 7 bases and J by 6 bases; unmatched bases: 9. Germline loops: CDR1 SGHTA, CDR2 FQGNSA. The CDR3 runs 15 residues.

V usage is TRBV4-1 and J usage is TRBJ1-1, with 8 bases fitting TRBD1. The germline V gene has CDR1 MGHRA and CDR2 YSYEKL. V lost 4 bases and J lost 0; bases outside the gene matches: 10. The CDR3 is 17 residues long. As DNA, the CDR3 is TGCGCCAGCAGCCTTTCTCGCAGGGGGCCCATGAACACTGAAGCTTTCTTT. It codes for CASSLSRRGPMNTEAFF.

The chain joins TRBV7-2 to TRBJ1-6; 10 bases agree with TRBD1. CDR1 and CDR2 from the germline V gene are SGHTA and FQGNSA. The ends lost 7 bases at V and 4 bases at J; junction bases unmatched: 7. The CDR3 totals 16 residues. CDR3: CASIRDRGLYNSPLHF. In DNA, the CDR3 is TGTGCCAGCATCCGGGACAGGGGCCTATATAATTCACCCCTCCACTTT.

The sample holds a few counts of this clone. This sample includes further DNA sequences coding for the same CDR3. J is TRBJ2-3 and V is TRBV19; 9 bases are shared with TRBD2. The CDR3 consists of 16 residues. Per the germline V gene, CDR1 is LNHDA and CDR2 is SQIVND (reference sequence). V lost 4 bases, J lost 0 bases, and 5 bases stayed unmatched. The CDR3 bases are TGTGCCAGTAGTAACCGAGCGGGGGGAAGCACAGATACGCAGTATTTT. Translated: CASSNRAGGSTDTQYF.

The chain combines TRBV24-1 with TRBJ1-5; D unresolved. Deletions cut 10 bases from V and 2 bases from J, with 11 bases between. The CDR3 has 13 residues. CDR1 and CDR2 from the germline V gene are KGHDR and SFDVKD. The CDR3 nucleotides read TGTGCCACTCAGGCGTCGGGCAATCAGCCCCAGCATTTT. This gives the protein CATQASGNQPQHF.

The chain links TRBV7-2 to TRBJ2-5, with 7 nucleotides matching TRBD2. This CDR3 has 14 amino acids. After removal of 3 bases from V and 3 bases from J, the junction contained 4 bases not matched to a gene. Germline assignment: CDR1 SGHTA and CDR2 FQGNSA. Written as DNA, the CDR3 is TGTGCCAGCAGCTTTTCGGGACTAAAAGAGACCCAGTACTTC. Protein: CASSFSGLKETQYF.

The chain is built from TRBV6-5 and TRBJ1-1, with D possibly being TRBD1 (5 bases). Trimming removed 2 bases at V and 4 bases at J, with 8 bases between. The germline gives CDR1 MNHEY, CDR2 SVGAGI. The CDR3 extends over 13 amino acids. The CDR3 DNA reads TGTGCCAGCAGTTACGACAGCCTCACTGAAGCTTTCTTT. Translation gives CASSYDSLTEAFF.

Here the CDR3 DNA reads TGTGCCAGCAGCTTTTGGCGACAGGACAATAATTCACCCCTCCACTTT. Translation: CASSFWRQDNNSPLHF. V and J are TRBV5-5 and TRBJ1-6; tentatively, D is TRBD1 (6 bases). This CDR3 has 16 residues. Germline CDR1 and CDR2: SGHKS and YYEKEE (reference sequence). V was clipped by 2 bases and J by 5 bases, with 14 bases between them.

The rearrangement links TRBV5-1 to TRBJ1-1; D is unresolved. The CDR3 spans 11 residues. Trimming stripped 4 bases from V and 3 bases from J, with 4 bases between. Germline CDR1 SGHRS, CDR2 YFSETQ. Written as DNA, the CDR3 is TGCGCCAGCAGCGAGGACACTGAAGCTTTCTTT. Its protein is CASSEDTEAFF.

V is TRBV19 and J is TRBJ1-3; D gene ambiguous. Trimming cost V 8 bases and J 3 bases, with 11 bases left between them. This CDR3 contains 13 residues. Germline V gene lookup returns CDR1 LNHDA and CDR2 SQIVND (reference sequence). The CDR3 is CASLEGDGNTIYF. CDR3 DNA sequence: TGTGCCAGTCTTGAGGGCGATGGAAACACCATATATTTT.

V is TRBV24-1 and J is TRBJ2-6; TRBD1 agrees at 8 bases. J gave up 1 base and V 4 bases, and 2 bases lay outside the gene matches. Germline V gives CDR1 KGHDR, CDR2 SFDVKD. This CDR3 is 16 amino acids long. The CDR3 sequence: CATSERQGSGANVLTF. DNA for the CDR3: TGTGCCACCAGTGAGCGACAGGGGTCTGGGGCCAACGTCCTGACTTTC.

This clone was counted only a few times. The chain has TRBV19 and TRBJ1-2, with D possibly TRBD1 on 5 matching bases. Germline CDR1 LNHDA, CDR2 SQIVND (reference sequence). The ends were cut back, 0 bases at V and 1 base at J, with 15 bases in the middle. The CDR3 loop spans 17 amino acids. CDR3 nucleotide sequence: TGTGCCAGTAGTATAGACGCAGGGCGGTCGGTTAACTATGGCTACACCTTC. Amino acid sequence: CASSIDAGRSVNYGYTF. Variable domain in full (rest from reference TRBV19 and TRBJ1-2): DGGITQSPKYLFRKEGQNVTLSCEQNLNHDAMYWYRQDPGQGLRLIYYSQIVNDFQKGDIAEGYSVSREKKESFPLTVTSAQKNPTAFYLCASSIDAGRSVNYGYTFGSGTRLTVV.

In the case of this clone: At one end, the junction sequence differs from germline, possibly due to a read error. The chain links TRBV29-1 to TRBJ1-2, with 8 bases aligning to TRBD1. The V gene's germline CDR1 is SQVTM and CDR2 ANQGSEA. CDR3 length equals 8 residues. In DNA form, the CDR3 reads TGCAGCGTTGATGACAGGGGCTTC. This gives the protein CSVDDRGF.